The entry below describes one T cell receptor beta chain. The data originate from a study of T cell changes during pregnancy in multiple sclerosis. The table came from immunoSEQ multiplex PCR; TCRdb's copy has only in-frame clones and leaves some out. The sample has 65,000 to 85,000 clones; roughly 90% are singletons. The ends were cut back, 1 base at V and 8 bases at J, with 14 bases in the middle. This CDR3 is 14 amino acids long. The germline V gene encodes CDR1 GTSNPN and CDR2 SVGIG (reference sequence). The sequence was collected from a female donor in good health, enrolled as a control in a pregnancy study. The J gene is TRBJ1-4, the V gene TRBV30; D perhaps matches TRBD1 (6 bases). The sample consisted of peripheral blood, taken after pregnancy. In DNA form, the CDR3 reads TGTGCCTGGAGTGGAAGGGGGACGTTGGAAAAACTGTTTTTT. It codes for CAWSGRGTLEKLFF.